One and the same sample provided the 25 T cell receptor beta chains below, sequenced in a study of molecular identifiers for immune sequencing clone quantification. TCRdb independently ran MiXCR on the PCR reads; one entry per CDR3 protein. The sample includes 300,000 to 400,000 distinct CDR3 sequences, roughly a fifth of them seen just once. The sequenced material came from naive CD8+ T cells from blood, with Jurkat cell RNA spiked in. Subset indicated: FACS-sorted CD8+CD4-CCR7+CD45RA+ naive T cells. The receptors derive from a human donor in good health. Some libraries in this study had Jurkat cell RNA spiked in.

The V and J genes are TRBV11-1 and TRBJ2-7, with unresolved D. With 5 bases removed from V and 6 bases from J, the gap between germline ends came to 8 bases. Germline-derived CDR1 and CDR2 are SGHAT and FQDESV (reference sequence). The CDR3 is 11 residues long. CDR3 residues: CASSEVGEQYF. The CDR3 nucleotides are TGTGCCAGCAGCGAGGTCGGCGAGCAGTACTTC.

This clonotype was found many times. This sequence joins TRBV7-9 and TRBJ2-3; D unclear. V was shortened by 5 bases and J by 5 bases, with 17 bases between the two germline ends. CDR3 size: 15 residues. From germline, CDR1 is SEHNR and CDR2 FQNEAQ (reference sequence). CDR3 region: CASSLAGLMLDTQYF. The CDR3, as DNA: TGTGCCAGCAGCCTGGCAGGCCTGATGTTAGATACGCAGTATTTT.

Regarding this clonotype: This clone may be a read error of a much larger clone one base away. The chain recombines TRBV24-1 with TRBJ2-3, with TRBD2 identical over 10 bases. Germline-derived CDR1 and CDR2 are KGHDR and SFDVKD. The CDR3 has 16 amino acids. The CDR3 nucleotides are TGTGCCACCAGTGATTTGACTAGCGGGATTGCAGATATGCAGTATTTT. Protein product: CATSDLTSGIADMQYF.

The V and J genes are TRBV6-2 or TRBV6-3 and TRBJ2-1, with TRBD2 matching over 7 bases. V was clipped by 0 bases and J by 8 bases; unmatched bases: 10. The CDR3 covers 16 residues. Germline values: CDR1 MNHEY, CDR2 SVGEGT. The CDR3 region is CASSYSTGGSSDEQFF. The CDR3 DNA reads as TGTGCCAGCAGTTACTCGACGGGCGGGAGCTCGGATGAGCAGTTCTTC.

V gene TRBV5-6 combines with J gene TRBJ2-5, with 11 bases fitting TRBD1. The CDR3 sequence is 16 residues long. V lost 2 bases, J lost 1 base, and 4 bases stayed unmatched. In germline, CDR1 is SGHDT, CDR2 YYEEEE. CDR3 nucleotides: TGTGCCAGCAGCTTAGGGACAGGGGGAATCCAAGAGACCCAGTACTTC. Translated, it gives CASSLGTGGIQETQYF.

The chain carries TRBV27 and TRBJ2-3; D remains ambiguous. Trimming cost V 5 bases and J 5 bases, with 11 bases left between them. Germline V gene sequence: CDR1 MNHEY, CDR2 SMNVEV (reference sequence). The CDR3 consists of 13 residues. DNA of the CDR3: TGTGCCAGCAGTCCCCGGACCAAAGATACGCAGTATTTT. Encoded protein: CASSPRTKDTQYF.

This clonotype was seen at least ten times. The rearrangement links TRBV4-1 to TRBJ1-1; no reliable D call. Germline V gene lookup returns CDR1 MGHRA and CDR2 YSYEKL. CDR3 size: 15 residues. V lost 3 bases and J 0 bases, leaving 11 bases between the germline ends. CDR3 loop: CASSQRWGLNTEAFF. In DNA, the CDR3 is TGCGCCAGCAGCCAGCGGTGGGGTCTGAACACTGAAGCTTTCTTT.

Notes on this clonotype: No conserved phenylalanine or tryptophan ends this CDR3, so it is likely a read error. The J gene is TRBJ1-6, the V gene TRBV4-1; 9 bases agree with TRBD1. The junction had 6 bases not matched to a gene; V was cut back by 2 bases and J by 7 bases. The CDR3 contains 16 residues. CDR1 is MGHRA and CDR2 is YSYEKL in the germline V gene. As DNA, the CDR3 is TGCGCCAGCAGCCAAAATACGGGACAGGGAAATTCACCCCTCCACTTA. Encoded protein: CASSQNTGQGNSPLHL.

To note about this clonotype: A much larger clonotype is one base distant, so this may be a read error. The J gene is TRBJ1-1, the V gene TRBV25-1, with TRBD1 identical over 7 bases. The germline gives CDR1 MGHDK, CDR2 SYGVNS. V lost 4 bases to trimming and J lost 4 bases; unmatched junction nucleotides: 6. This CDR3 is 14 amino acids long. The CDR3 region has the DNA TGTGCCAGCAGTGCAGGACAGGCGGGCACTGAAGCTTTCTTT. The encoded protein is CASSAGQAGTEAFF.

A remark on this clonotype: A read error may explain this, as a much larger clone is one base away. The J gene is TRBJ2-1, the V gene TRBV7-9; 7 nucleotides align to TRBD2. The CDR3 is made up of 14 amino acids. Germline-derived CDR1 and CDR2 are SEHNR and FQNEAQ (reference sequence). Germline trimming cut 4 bases from V and 9 bases from J; bases unmatched to any gene: 9. CDR3 protein: CASSSELAPFEQFF. The DNA of the CDR3 is TGTGCCAGCAGCTCAGAACTAGCGCCCTTTGAGCAGTTCTTC.

This clonotype has at least ten counts. The chain uses TRBV2 and TRBJ1-1; D ambiguous. The CDR3 sequence is 11 residues long. CDR1 and CDR2 (germline): SNHLY, FYNNEI. V was trimmed by 0 bases and J by 10 bases, leaving 6 bases between them. CDR3 in DNA: TGTGCCAGCAGTGAAGCGCTTGGAGCTTTCTTT. Its protein is CASSEALGAFF.

The rearrangement uses TRBV4-3 and TRBJ2-4, with D perhaps matching TRBD1 or TRBD2 (5 bases each). The V end was cut by 0 bases, the J end by 6 bases, with 21 bases between. This CDR3 has 18 residues. Germline V lookup: CDR1 LGHNA, CDR2 YSLEER. The CDR3 protein is CASSQDLRGASPGNIQYF. DNA of the CDR3: TGCGCCAGCAGCCAAGATCTCCGAGGGGCCTCTCCTGGAAACATTCAGTACTTC.

On this clonotype: Being one base from a much bigger clone, this may be a read error. The rearrangement links TRBV6-1 to TRBJ1-4, with 7 bases aligning to TRBD1. The germline V gene encodes CDR1 MNHNS and CDR2 SASEGT. The CDR3 runs to 15 residues. The CDR3 protein is CASSEEGGYNEKPFF. The DNA of the CDR3 is TGTGCCAGCAGTGAGGAAGGGGGCTACAATGAAAAACCGTTTTTT.

This clonotype was seen ten or more times. The chain recombines TRBV4-1 with TRBJ2-7; D perhaps matches TRBD1 (6 bases). The CDR3 totals 15 residues. Germline loops: CDR1 MGHRA, CDR2 YSYEKL. Trimming took off 2 bases at V and 5 bases at J, with 16 bases between the two ends. The CDR3 nucleotides are TGCGCCAGCAGCCAACCAAACAGGGTTCGTGACGAGCAGTACTTC. Protein: CASSQPNRVRDEQYF.

There are a few counts of this clonotype. The genes are TRBV6-2 or TRBV6-3 and TRBJ2-3; TRBD1 matches 9 bases. Trimming removed 4 bases from V and 5 bases from J; junction bases left unmatched: 10. Germline V CDR1 and CDR2: MNHEY, SVGEGT. The CDR3 extends over 16 amino acids. The CDR3 protein is CASSLDPDRGIDTQYF. CDR3 in DNA: TGTGCCAGCAGTTTGGACCCGGACAGGGGCATAGATACGCAGTATTTT.

The rearrangement uses TRBV4-1 and TRBJ1-6; 7 nucleotides agree with TRBD1. J gave up 3 bases and V 0 bases, and 2 bases lay outside the gene matches. Germline CDR1 and CDR2: MGHRA and YSYEKL. The CDR3 contains 16 residues. CDR3 sequence: CASSQERTGYNSPLHF. CDR3 bases: TGCGCCAGCAGCCAAGAAAGGACAGGCTATAATTCACCCCTCCACTTT.

This clonotype was picked up many times. The chain employs TRBV4-2 and TRBJ2-3, with 9 bases that match TRBD2. This CDR3 is 19 amino acids long. Germline V lookup: CDR1 LGHNA, CDR2 YNFKEQ. Unmatched junction bases numbered 10, after V lost 0 bases and J lost 0 bases. CDR3 sequence: CASSQDRQLAGTSTDTQYF. The CDR3 nucleotides read TGTGCCAGCAGCCAAGATCGTCAGCTAGCGGGGACTAGCACAGATACGCAGTATTTT.

At least ten counts were recorded for this clonotype. The chain combines TRBV20-1 with TRBJ2-3, with TRBD1 matching over 7 bases. V was pared by 6 bases and J by 0 bases, with 6 bases of the junction left unmatched. Germline CDR1 DFQATT, CDR2 SNEGSKA (reference sequence). CDR3 length equals 14 residues. CDR3 nucleotides: TGCAGTGCCCCCGGACAGGAGAGCACAGATACGCAGTATTTT. It is translated as CSAPGQESTDTQYF.

On this clonotype itself: Being one base from a much bigger clone, this may be a read error. The chain joins TRBV6-5 to TRBJ1-5; TRBD1 matches at 7 bases. The CDR3 extends over 15 amino acids. CDR1 MNHEY and CDR2 SVGAGI come from the germline V gene. The CDR3, as DNA: TGTGCCAGCAGCCCGACAGGGAATAGCGATCAGCCCCAGCATTTT. The encoded protein is CASSPTGNSDQPQHF.

This clonotype was recorded many times. The V call is TRBV5-1, the J call TRBJ1-1, with 7 nucleotides matching TRBD1. Trimming cost V 4 bases and J 1 base; bases outside gene matches: 10. This CDR3 comprises 16 residues. Per the germline V gene, CDR1 is SGHRS and CDR2 is YFSETQ. The CDR3: CASSPEGARTNTEAFF. In nucleotides, the CDR3 is TGCGCCAGCAGCCCGGAGGGGGCGAGAACGAACACTGAAGCTTTCTTT.

This clonotype was observed many times. The chain uses TRBV7-9 and TRBJ1-1; 7 bases are shared with TRBD1. Unmatched junction bases numbered 8, after V lost 4 bases and J lost 0 bases. This CDR3 is 16 amino acids long. Germline lookup yields CDR1 SEHNR and CDR2 FQNEAQ (reference sequence). CDR3 residues: CASSWDRDSMNTEAFF. The CDR3 nucleotides read TGTGCCAGCAGCTGGGACCGGGACAGCATGAACACTGAAGCTTTCTTT.

In its sample, this clonotype was seen a few times. This sequence joins TRBV28 and TRBJ1-5, with D perhaps matching TRBD1 (6 bases). Germline V gene sequence: CDR1 MDHEN, CDR2 SYDVKM. V shed 5 bases and J shed 2 bases, with 13 bases lying between them. The CDR3 extends over 15 amino acids. The CDR3 spells CASSPRGRGNQPQHF. CDR3 DNA: TGTGCCAGCAGTCCCAGGGGTCGGGGCAATCAGCCCCAGCATTTT.

A few counts support this clonotype. The chain employs TRBV12-3 or TRBV12-4 and TRBJ1-2, with TRBD1 matching 8 bases. V lost 5 bases and J lost 6; bases outside the gene matches: 8. CDR3 size: 14 residues. CDR3 residues: CASSPGQGFHGYTF. The CDR3 DNA follows: TGTGCCAGCAGTCCAGGACAGGGTTTTCATGGCTACACCTTC.

This clonotype has just a few counts. The rearrangement joins TRBV6-1 to TRBJ2-5, with 8 bases identical to TRBD1. CDR1 MNHNS and CDR2 SASEGT come from the germline V gene. The CDR3 spans 15 residues. J was trimmed by 9 bases and V by 4 bases; bases with no gene match: 13. The CDR3 is CASSAGQGLGEAQYF. In nucleotides, the CDR3 is TGTGCCAGCAGTGCAGGACAGGGTCTTGGTGAGGCCCAGTACTTC.

In this sample, this clonotype turned up many times. The chain joins TRBV28 to TRBJ1-1, with 7 bases identical to TRBD1. The CDR3 has 16 residues. Looked up from germline, CDR1 is MDHEN and CDR2 is SYDVKM. Trimming removed 5 bases from V and 1 base from J; junction bases left unmatched: 10. In nucleotides, the CDR3 is TGTGCCAGCAGTCCACTACAGGGGCGCTCGAACACTGAAGCTTTCTTT. Translation gives CASSPLQGRSNTEAFF.